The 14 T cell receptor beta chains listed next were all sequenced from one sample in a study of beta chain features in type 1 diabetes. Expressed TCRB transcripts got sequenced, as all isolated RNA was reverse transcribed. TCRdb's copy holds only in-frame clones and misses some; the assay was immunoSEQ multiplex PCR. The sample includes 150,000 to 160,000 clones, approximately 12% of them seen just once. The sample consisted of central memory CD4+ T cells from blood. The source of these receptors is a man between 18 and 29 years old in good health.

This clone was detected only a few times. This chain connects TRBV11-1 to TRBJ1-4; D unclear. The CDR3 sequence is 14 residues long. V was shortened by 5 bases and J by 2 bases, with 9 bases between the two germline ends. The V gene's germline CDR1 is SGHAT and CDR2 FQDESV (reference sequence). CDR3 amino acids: CASSPGGTNEKLFF. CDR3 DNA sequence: TGTGCCAGCAGCCCAGGAGGGACTAATGAAAAACTGTTTTTT.

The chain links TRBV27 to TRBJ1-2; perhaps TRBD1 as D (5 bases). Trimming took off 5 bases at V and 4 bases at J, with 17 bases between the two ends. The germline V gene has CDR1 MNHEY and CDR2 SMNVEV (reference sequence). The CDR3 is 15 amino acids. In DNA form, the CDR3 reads TGTGCCAGCAGTCTAAAAGGGCTGGGGCTCTATGGCTACACCTTC. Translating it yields CASSLKGLGLYGYTF.

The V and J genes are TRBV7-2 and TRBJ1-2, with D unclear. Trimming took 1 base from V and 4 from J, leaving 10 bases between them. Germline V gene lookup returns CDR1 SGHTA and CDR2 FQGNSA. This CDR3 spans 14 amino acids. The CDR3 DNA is TGTGCCAGCAGCTTAGAAGCGAATTCCTATGGCTACACCTTC. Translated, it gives CASSLEANSYGYTF.

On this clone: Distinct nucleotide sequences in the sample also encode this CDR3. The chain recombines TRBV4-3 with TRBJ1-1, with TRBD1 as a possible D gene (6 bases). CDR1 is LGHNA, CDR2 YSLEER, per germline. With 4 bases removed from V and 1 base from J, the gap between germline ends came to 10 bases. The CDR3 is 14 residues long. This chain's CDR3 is CASSPGQTNTEAFF. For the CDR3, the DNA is TGCGCCAGCAGCCCCGGACAGACGAACACTGAAGCTTTCTTT.

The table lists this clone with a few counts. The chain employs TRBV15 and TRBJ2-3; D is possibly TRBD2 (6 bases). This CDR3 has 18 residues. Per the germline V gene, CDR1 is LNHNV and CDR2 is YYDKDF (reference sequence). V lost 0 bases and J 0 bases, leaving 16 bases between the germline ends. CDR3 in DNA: TGTGCCACCAGCAGAGACTTGTCTGGCGGGGCTAGCACAGATACGCAGTATTTT. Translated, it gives CATSRDLSGGASTDTQYF.

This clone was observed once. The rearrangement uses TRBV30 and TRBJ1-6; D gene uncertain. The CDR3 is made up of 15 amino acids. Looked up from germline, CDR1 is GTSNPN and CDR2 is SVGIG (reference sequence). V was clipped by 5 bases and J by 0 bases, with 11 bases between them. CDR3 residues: CAWARQSSYNSPLHF. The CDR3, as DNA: TGTGCCTGGGCGCGGCAGAGCTCCTATAATTCACCCCTCCACTTT.

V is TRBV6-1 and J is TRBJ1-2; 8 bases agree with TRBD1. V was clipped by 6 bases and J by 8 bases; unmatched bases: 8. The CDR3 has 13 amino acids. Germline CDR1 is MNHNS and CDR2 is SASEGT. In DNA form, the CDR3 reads TGTGCCAGCAGCCCCACAGGGGGGTCCGGCTACACCTTC. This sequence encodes CASSPTGGSGYTF.

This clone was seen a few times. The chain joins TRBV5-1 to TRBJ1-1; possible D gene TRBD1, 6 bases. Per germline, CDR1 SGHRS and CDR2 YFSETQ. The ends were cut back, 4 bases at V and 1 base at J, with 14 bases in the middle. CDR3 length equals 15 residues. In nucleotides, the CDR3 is TGCGCCAGCAGCGGGGACGGACAGCCGAACACTGAAGCTTTCTTT. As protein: CASSGDGQPNTEAFF.

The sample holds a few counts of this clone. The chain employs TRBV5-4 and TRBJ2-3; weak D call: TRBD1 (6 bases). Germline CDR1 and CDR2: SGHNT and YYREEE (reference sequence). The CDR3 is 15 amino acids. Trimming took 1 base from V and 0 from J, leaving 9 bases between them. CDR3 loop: CASSLRQGSTDTQYF. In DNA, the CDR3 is TGTGCCAGCAGCTTGCGGCAGGGGAGCACAGATACGCAGTATTTT.

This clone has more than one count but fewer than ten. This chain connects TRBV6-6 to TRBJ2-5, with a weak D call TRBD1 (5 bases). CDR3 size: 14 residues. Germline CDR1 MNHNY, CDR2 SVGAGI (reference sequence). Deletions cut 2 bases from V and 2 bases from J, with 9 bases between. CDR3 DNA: TGTGCCAGCAGTTACGGCGCAGGGCAAGAGACCCAGTACTTC. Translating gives CASSYGAGQETQYF.

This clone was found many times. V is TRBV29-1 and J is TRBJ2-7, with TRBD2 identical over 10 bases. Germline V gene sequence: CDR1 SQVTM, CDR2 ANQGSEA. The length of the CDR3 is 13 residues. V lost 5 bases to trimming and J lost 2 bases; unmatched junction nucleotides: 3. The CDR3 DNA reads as TGCAGCGTTAATAGCGGGGGGACCTACGAGCAGTACTTC. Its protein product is CSVNSGGTYEQYF.

CDR3 amino acids: CASSPLPPGTSYNEQFF. DNA for the CDR3: TGTGCCAGCTCACCGTTACCCCCGGGGACTAGCTACAATGAGCAGTTCTTC. V is TRBV18 and J is TRBJ2-1, with TRBD2 matching over 8 bases. Germline assignment: CDR1 KGHSH and CDR2 LQKENI. Trimming cost V 3 bases and J 3 bases; bases outside gene matches: 10. The CDR3 has 17 amino acids.

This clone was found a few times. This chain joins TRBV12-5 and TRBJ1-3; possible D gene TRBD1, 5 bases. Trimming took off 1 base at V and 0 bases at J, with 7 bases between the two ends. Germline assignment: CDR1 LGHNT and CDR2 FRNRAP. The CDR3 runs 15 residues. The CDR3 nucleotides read TGTGCTAGTGGTTTGGGAACAGGCTCTGGAAACACCATATATTTT. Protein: CASGLGTGSGNTIYF.

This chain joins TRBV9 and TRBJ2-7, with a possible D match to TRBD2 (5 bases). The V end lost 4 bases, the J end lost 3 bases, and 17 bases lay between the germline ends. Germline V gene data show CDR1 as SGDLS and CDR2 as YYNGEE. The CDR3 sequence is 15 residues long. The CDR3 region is CASSPDHRGSYEQYF. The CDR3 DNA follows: TGTGCCAGCAGCCCCGATCATCGGGGAAGCTACGAGCAGTACTTC.